These 31 T cell receptor beta chains share one sample of origin, sequenced in a study of blood T cell repertoires in COVID-19. Clones were read by immunoSEQ multiplex PCR, and TCRdb kept only the in-frame ones, dropping some. The sample contains roughly 570,000 clones, roughly 89% of which appear only once. Sequenced sample: peripheral blood. The receptor set was obtained from a woman between 50 and 59 years old with COVID-19, enrolled during active disease.

The chain joins TRBV4-1 to TRBJ1-6; D ambiguous. The V end was cut by 7 bases, the J end by 10 bases, with 17 bases between. CDR1 is MGHRA, CDR2 YSYEKL, per germline. CDR3 length: 14 amino acids. This CDR3 is CASTNNPSGSPLHF. In DNA form, the CDR3 reads TGCGCCAGCACAAATAACCCCTCGGGATCACCCCTCCACTTT.

This chain connects TRBV30 to TRBJ1-2, with TRBD1 as a possible D gene (5 bases). This CDR3 spans 17 amino acids. Trimming shortened V by 2 bases and J by 2 bases, and 21 bases separated the two germline ends. Per the germline V gene, CDR1 is GTSNPN and CDR2 is SVGIG (reference sequence). Written as DNA, the CDR3 is TGTGCCTGGAGTTTCGGGGGGTTGGTCAGTAAGAACTATGGCTACACCTTC. Translation gives CAWSFGGLVSKNYGYTF.

The genes are TRBV10-3 and TRBJ1-2; D gene uncertain. CDR3 length: 14 amino acids. The germline V and J ends were trimmed by 4 bases and 4 bases, with 13 bases remaining between them. Germline V CDR1 and CDR2: ENHRY, SYGVKD. For the CDR3, the DNA is TGTGCCATCAGTGCGGGAAGGGTTGGCTATGGCTACACCTTC. It specifies CAISAGRVGYGYTF.

This chain joins TRBV5-1 and TRBJ1-1, with D uncertain. Trimming stripped 4 bases from V and 3 bases from J, with 16 bases between. The CDR3 consists of 15 residues. The germline V gene encodes CDR1 SGHRS and CDR2 YFSETQ. CDR3 nucleotides: TGCGCCAGCAGCCCCCTGACATGGCCGGACACTGAAGCTTTCTTT. Amino acids: CASSPLTWPDTEAFF.

CDR3 region: CASSQRTGNRYGYTF. CDR3 bases: TGCGCCAGCAGCCAGCGGACAGGGAATCGCTATGGCTACACCTTC. This sequence joins TRBV4-1 and TRBJ1-2; 8 positions agree with TRBD1. Losses at the gene ends were 3 bases for V and 4 bases for J; bases not matched to a gene: 7. The CDR3 sequence is 15 residues long. Germline CDR1 and CDR2: MGHRA and YSYEKL.

J is TRBJ1-1 and V is TRBV10-2, with TRBD1 as a possible D gene (5 bases). The germline gives CDR1 WSHSY, CDR2 SAAADI. The CDR3 length is 14 residues. V gave up 4 bases and J gave up 6 bases, with 15 bases separating them. CDR3 nucleotide sequence: TGCGCCAGCAGTGTCCCGGTTTCGGGGGCTGAAGCTTTCTTT. Translating gives CASSVPVSGAEAFF.

The gene calls are TRBV28 and TRBJ1-4; weak D call: TRBD1 (6 bases). The V end lost 3 bases, the J end lost 4 bases, and 9 bases lay between the germline ends. The germline V gene has CDR1 MDHEN and CDR2 SYDVKM. The CDR3 is made up of 14 amino acids. Written as DNA, the CDR3 is TGTGCCAGCAGTTTCAGACAGGATAATGAAAAACTGTTTTTT. It encodes CASSFRQDNEKLFF.

This chain connects TRBV10-3 to TRBJ1-4, with a tentative D call TRBD1 (6 bases). The CDR3 sequence is 15 residues long. The V end was cut by 0 bases, the J end by 4 bases, with 9 bases between. The germline V gene has CDR1 ENHRY and CDR2 SYGVKD. CDR3 region: CAISESGRGNEKLFF. The CDR3 DNA is TGTGCCATCAGTGAGTCCGGCAGGGGTAATGAAAAACTGTTTTTT.

The chain joins TRBV5-6 to TRBJ2-5; D is possibly TRBD2 (6 bases). The CDR3 runs to 15 residues. CDR1 SGHDT and CDR2 YYEEEE come from the germline V gene. V was cut by 2 bases and J by 4 bases, with 15 bases left in between. CDR3 sequence reads: CASSFFGGLRETQYF. In DNA, the CDR3 is TGTGCCAGCAGCTTCTTCGGGGGTCTTCGAGAGACCCAGTACTTC.

This chain connects TRBV11-2 to TRBJ2-7; a weak D match, TRBD2 (7 bases). The CDR3 totals 14 residues. The germline V gene has CDR1 SGHAT and CDR2 FQNNGV. V lost 0 bases to trimming and J lost 9 bases, with 15 bases between them. For the CDR3, the DNA is TGTGCCAGCAGCTTAGAGGGGGGGGGCTACCCGCAGTACTTC. Its protein product is CASSLEGGGYPQYF.

This clone has just a few counts. The chain's CDR3 is CASRVQGPEQYF. The DNA of the CDR3 is TGTGCCAGCAGAGTACAGGGACCCGAGCAGTACTTC. V gene TRBV2 combines with J gene TRBJ2-7; D may be TRBD1 (6 bases). V was cut by 6 bases and J by 6 bases, with 12 bases left in between. Germline lookup yields CDR1 SNHLY and CDR2 FYNNEI. The CDR3 spans 12 residues.

This clone has just one count. V is TRBV18 and J is TRBJ1-2, with 8 positions matching TRBD1. CDR3 length equals 17 residues. With V trimmed by 3 bases and J by 3 bases, 12 bases remained unmatched. From germline, CDR1 is KGHSH and CDR2 LQKENI. CDR3 amino acids: CASSPSHAGGSDYGYTF. CDR3 sequence (DNA): TGTGCCAGCTCACCTAGCCACGCAGGGGGCTCTGACTATGGCTACACCTTC.

Only a few counts were recorded for this clone. This rearrangement joins TRBV6-5 to TRBJ1-2, with a tentative D call TRBD1 (5 bases). Trimming removed 9 bases from V and 6 bases from J, with 20 bases in between. Germline-derived CDR1 and CDR2 are MNHEY and SVGAGI. The CDR3 sequence is 14 residues long. CDR3 nucleotide sequence: TGTGCCAGTAAACAAGCGGGGACTCGAGATGGCTACACCTTC. Translation: CASKQAGTRDGYTF.

This clone was observed a single time. This chain joins TRBV18 and TRBJ1-4; 8 nucleotides agree with TRBD1. CDR3 size: 14 residues. V lost 3 bases and J lost 7; bases outside the gene matches: 4. Germline-derived CDR1 and CDR2 are KGHSH and LQKENI. In DNA, the CDR3 is TGTGCCAGCTCACCCCCGGGACAGGCTGAAAAACTGTTTTTT. Translation gives CASSPPGQAEKLFF. Looking up the rest from reference TRBV18 and TRBJ1-4 gives the full variable domain: NAGVMQNPRHLVRRRGQEARLRCSPMKGHSHVYWYRQLPEEGLKFMVYLQKENIIDESGMPKERFSAEFPKEGPSILRIQQVVRGDSAAYFCASSPPGQAEKLFFGSGTQLSVL.

This chain joins TRBV30 and TRBJ2-4; 10 bases are a match to TRBD1. This CDR3 has 17 amino acids. Germline V lookup: CDR1 GTSNPN, CDR2 SVGIG (reference sequence). The trim removed 3 bases at V and 4 bases at J, leaving 12 bases unmatched. CDR3 DNA sequence: TGTGCCTGGAGCCTGATGGGCGGGGGACAGGGGAAAAACATTCAGTACTTC. It codes for CAWSLMGGGQGKNIQYF. The full variable domain, its missing parts supplied by reference TRBV30 and TRBJ2-4, is SQTIHQWPATLVQPVGSPLSLECTVEGTSNPNLYWYRQAAGRGLQLLFYSVGIGQISSEVPQNLSASRPQDRQFILSSKKLLLSDSGFYLCAWSLMGGGQGKNIQYFGAGTRLSVL.

This rearrangement joins TRBV28 to TRBJ2-2, with TRBD1 matching 8 bases. V gave up 6 bases and J gave up 3 bases; unmatched junction bases: 3. Germline V lookup: CDR1 MDHEN, CDR2 SYDVKM. The CDR3 contains 14 residues. The CDR3 reads CASRRTGYTGELFF. CDR3 DNA: TGTGCCAGCAGGCGGACAGGGTACACCGGGGAGCTGTTTTTT.

The V gene is TRBV6-5, the J gene TRBJ1-3; the D gene is possibly TRBD1 (5 bases). The V gene's germline CDR1 is MNHEY and CDR2 SVGAGI. The CDR3 is 15 residues long. V lost 7 bases, J lost 1 base, and 14 bases lay in between. The CDR3 is CASTQEEGSGNTIYF. DNA for the CDR3: TGTGCCAGCACCCAAGAGGAGGGGTCTGGAAACACCATATATTTT.

In its sample, this clone was seen a few times. The chain uses TRBV10-3 and TRBJ1-6; 9 bases map to TRBD1. This CDR3 spans 14 amino acids. The V gene end was trimmed by 5 bases and the J gene end by 9 bases; junction bases not matched to a gene: 5. Germline V gene lookup returns CDR1 ENHRY and CDR2 SYGVKD. The CDR3 bases are TGTGCCATCAGTACAGGGGGCGACGCTTCACCCCTCCACTTT. Residues: CAISTGGDASPLHF.

This chain joins TRBV7-9 and TRBJ1-2, with D hard to call. The CDR3 spans 13 residues. V lost 0 bases to trimming and J lost 0 bases, with 2 bases between them. Germline CDR1 SEHNR, CDR2 FQNEAQ (reference sequence). The CDR3: CASSLASNYGYTF. The CDR3 DNA follows: TGTGCCAGCAGCTTAGCCTCTAACTATGGCTACACCTTC. The full variable domain, with the rest looked up from reference TRBV7-9 and TRBJ1-2, is DTGVSQNPRHKITKRGQNVTFRCDPISEHNRLYWYRQTLGQGPEFLTYFQNEAQLEKSRLLSDRFSAERPKGSFSTLEIQRTEQGDSAMYLCASSLASNYGYTFGSGTRLTVV.

This clone turned up a few times. The rearrangement joins TRBV9 to TRBJ1-3; possible D gene TRBD1, 6 bases. Germline assignment: CDR1 SGDLS and CDR2 YYNGEE. The V end was cut by 4 bases, the J end by 2 bases, with 22 bases between. This CDR3 is built from 18 residues. Here the CDR3 DNA reads TGTGCCAGCAGCACCCCCTTGGGGGCCGGCACCCCTGGAAACACCATATATTTT. Translating gives CASSTPLGAGTPGNTIYF.

The gene calls are TRBV29-1 and TRBJ2-3; tentatively, D is TRBD2 (5 bases). Trimming removed 3 bases at V and 5 bases at J, with 12 bases between. The CDR3 is made up of 13 amino acids. Germline V gene data show CDR1 as SQVTM and CDR2 as ANQGSEA. CDR3 sequence: CSVDTLARDTQYF. CDR3 in DNA: TGCAGCGTTGATACCCTAGCTCGAGATACGCAGTATTTT.

The rearrangement links TRBV30 to TRBJ2-3; 12 positions agree with TRBD2. The CDR3 is 14 amino acids. The V and J ends lost 4 bases and 3 bases, in that order; junction bases with no gene match: 2. Germline V gene lookup returns CDR1 GTSNPN and CDR2 SVGIG (reference sequence). CDR3 coding DNA: TGTGCCTGGAAGACTAGCGGGGGAACAGATACGCAGTATTTT. This sequence encodes CAWKTSGGTDTQYF.

The rearrangement links TRBV11-2 to TRBJ1-6, with D tentatively TRBD1 (5 bases). Trimming took 1 base from V and 7 from J, leaving 5 bases between them. Germline loops: CDR1 SGHAT, CDR2 FQNNGV. This CDR3 has 13 amino acids. CDR3 amino acids: CASSLGQNSPLHF. The CDR3 DNA is TGTGCCAGCAGCTTAGGACAGAATTCACCCCTCCACTTT.

This rearrangement joins TRBV19 to TRBJ2-1, with D maybe TRBD2 (7 bases). Germline V gene sequence: CDR1 LNHDA, CDR2 SQIVND (reference sequence). There are 13 residues in the CDR3. Trimming removed 1 base at V and 8 bases at J, with 9 bases between. The DNA for the CDR3 is TGTGCCAGTAGTATAGTAGGGGGGGATGAGCAGTTCTTC. The encoded protein is CASSIVGGDEQFF.

The gene calls are TRBV5-4 and TRBJ2-3; D is ambiguous. Germline loops: CDR1 SGHNT, CDR2 YYREEE (reference sequence). V was trimmed by 7 bases and J by 0 bases, leaving 6 bases between them. This CDR3 has 12 residues. CDR3 amino acids: CASHTSTDTQYF. The CDR3 nucleotides are TGTGCCAGCCATACAAGCACAGATACGCAGTATTTT.

The rearrangement joins TRBV7-2 to TRBJ2-3; 8 bases line up with TRBD2. Germline values: CDR1 SGHTA, CDR2 FQGNSA. There are 16 residues in the CDR3. V lost 1 base, J lost 1 base, and 4 bases stayed unmatched. The CDR3 here is CASSLGRRGGTDTQYF. CDR3 DNA sequence: TGTGCCAGCAGCTTAGGAAGGCGGGGGGGCACAGATACGCAGTATTTT. The full variable domain, rest sourced from reference TRBV7-2 and TRBJ2-3, is GAGVSQSPSNKVTEKGKDVELRCDPISGHTALYWYRQSLGQGLEFLIYFQGNSAPDKSGLPSDRFSAERTGGSVSTLTIQRTQQEDSAVYLCASSLGRRGGTDTQYFGPGTRLTVL.

The V call is TRBV19, the J call TRBJ1-1, with D perhaps TRBD1 (5 bases). Trimming pared 7 bases from V and 2 bases from J, leaving 17 bases between. The germline V gene has CDR1 LNHDA and CDR2 SQIVND (reference sequence). The CDR3 is 15 residues long. The DNA of the CDR3 is TGTGCCAGTAAGGCGCAGGGAGGAGGTAACACTGAAGCTTTCTTT. It specifies CASKAQGGGNTEAFF.

The rearrangement joins TRBV10-3 to TRBJ1-1, with D perhaps matching TRBD1 (6 bases). The CDR3 spans 17 residues. Germline loops: CDR1 ENHRY, CDR2 SYGVKD. V lost 3 bases to trimming and J lost 0 bases, with 17 bases between them. CDR3 sequence reads: CAISERSGRDMNTEAFF. CDR3 nucleotides: TGTGCCATCAGTGAAAGGTCAGGGAGGGACATGAACACTGAAGCTTTCTTT.

The sample holds a few counts of this clone. The rearrangement links TRBV28 to TRBJ1-3; maybe TRBD1 (6 bases). The CDR3 sequence is 15 residues long. In germline, CDR1 is MDHEN, CDR2 SYDVKM. The V end was cut by 7 bases, the J end by 0 bases, with 13 bases between. The CDR3: CASTEPGDSGNTIYF. Here the CDR3 DNA reads TGTGCCAGCACCGAACCAGGGGACTCTGGAAACACCATATATTTT.

The chain employs TRBV30 and TRBJ1-2, with TRBD1 matching 7 bases. Germline CDR1 GTSNPN, CDR2 SVGIG (reference sequence). The CDR3 totals 14 residues. V lost 7 bases, J lost 2 bases, and 10 bases stayed unmatched. The CDR3 region has the DNA TGTGCCTACTACCGGGACAGCAAAAACTATGGCTACACCTTC. Translating it yields CAYYRDSKNYGYTF.

The V gene is TRBV15, the J gene TRBJ2-6; no firm D call. The CDR3 runs 16 residues. Looked up from germline, CDR1 is LNHNV and CDR2 is YYDKDF (reference sequence). V was cut by 0 bases and J by 3 bases, with 9 bases left in between. CDR3 region: CATSRDRGGGANVLTF. DNA for the CDR3: TGTGCCACCAGCAGAGATCGAGGCGGTGGGGCCAACGTCCTGACTTTC.